This T cell receptor (beta chain) was obtained from a study of cytomegalovirus exposure and HLA in healthy donors. Study at large: Falling in the Caucasian-associated ancestry cluster were less than 85% of some 400 genotyped donors. Points from the study as a whole: There were some V segments, including TRBV6-2 and TRBV6-3, excluded as indistinguishable.

Comment on this clone: Its antigen is undetermined.

This PCR relied on a set of 60 Vbeta primers and 13 Jbeta primers. TCRdb's copy holds only in-frame clones and misses some; the assay was immunoSEQ multiplex PCR. The sample contains roughly 100,000 clones, 70% to 80% of which appear only once. The length of the CDR3 is 11 residues. CDR1 and CDR2 from the germline V gene are SGHTA and FQGNSA. V was clipped by 11 bases and J by 7 bases, with 14 bases between them. This clonotype was obtained from a man aged 35 to 55 in good health and CMV-seronegative. The sample comprised PBMCs. The chain couples TRBV7-2 to TRBJ1-1; the D gene is possibly TRBD1 (6 bases). The CDR3 bases are TGTGCCGAGAGGAGGGGGGGTGAAGCTTTCTTT. This sequence encodes CAERRGGEAFF.